This entry lists 20 T cell receptor beta chains sequenced from one sample in a study of blood T cell repertoires in COVID-19. Here immunoSEQ multiplex PCR was the method, and the copy in TCRdb shows in-frame clones only, minus some. Here the sample spans approximately 300,000 clones, roughly 89% being singletons. Source material: PBMCs or T cells enriched from blood (not recorded which). These receptors originate from a man aged 60-69 years who had recovered from COVID-19.

This clone was found a few times. The V and J genes are TRBV18 and TRBJ2-7; 7 positions agree with TRBD1. This CDR3 comprises 13 residues. V dropped 6 bases and J dropped 3; count of bases not matched to a gene: 5. The germline CDR1 and CDR2 sequences are KGHSH and LQKENI. The CDR3 nucleotides read TGTGCCAGCTCCCCAGACAGGGACTACGAGCAGTACTTC. Amino acid sequence: CASSPDRDYEQYF.

The CDR3 is CASSPDSLSGANVLTF. The DNA of the CDR3 is TGTGCCAGCAGCCCGGACAGTCTCTCTGGGGCCAACGTCCTGACTTTC. The genes are TRBV9 and TRBJ2-6; a possible D gene is TRBD1 (6 bases). The CDR3 contains 16 residues. Germline CDR1 SGDLS, CDR2 YYNGEE. V was clipped by 4 bases and J by 0 bases, with 11 bases between them.

A word on this clone: This sample includes further DNA sequences coding for the same CDR3. The genes are TRBV28 and TRBJ1-1, with 7 bases matching TRBD1. Germline V gene sequence: CDR1 MDHEN, CDR2 SYDVKM. The CDR3 length is 14 residues. Trimming cost V 3 bases and J 1 base; bases outside gene matches: 2. CDR3 in DNA: TGTGCCAGCAGTTTGGGACAGACGAACACTGAAGCTTTCTTT. Translation: CASSLGQTNTEAFF.

This sequence joins TRBV27 and TRBJ2-1, with 8 positions matching TRBD1. Trimming cost V 4 bases and J 0 bases; bases outside gene matches: 5. This CDR3 comprises 16 residues. Germline V gives CDR1 MNHEY, CDR2 SMNVEV (reference sequence). CDR3 in DNA: TGTGCCAGCAGTTCCGGGACAGGCAGCTCCTACAATGAGCAGTTCTTC. Translation gives CASSSGTGSSYNEQFF.

The chain uses TRBV9 and TRBJ2-1; TRBD1 might be the D (5 bases). The CDR3 sequence is 15 residues long. Trimming left V 2 bases short and J 5 bases short, with 14 bases between. The germline V gene has CDR1 SGDLS and CDR2 YYNGEE. CDR3 coding DNA: TGTGCCAGCAGCGTTAGGGGTGGCCGAAACAATGAGCAGTTCTTC. This codes for CASSVRGGRNNEQFF.

The CDR3 sequence is CASSPRVGAAGEQYF. The DNA of the CDR3 is TGTGCCAGCTCCCCTCGGGTAGGGGCTGCTGGCGAGCAGTACTTC. V is TRBV11-1 and J is TRBJ2-7, with a weak D call TRBD1 (5 bases). The CDR3 runs 15 residues. Germline V gives CDR1 SGHAT, CDR2 FQDESV (reference sequence). Trimming shortened V by 8 bases and J by 6 bases, and 23 bases separated the two germline ends.

This chain links TRBV19 with TRBJ1-5, with D unresolved. This CDR3 is built from 16 residues. Deletions cut 4 bases from V and 1 base from J, with 14 bases between. Germline CDR1 is LNHDA and CDR2 is SQIVND (reference sequence). The CDR3 is CASSSPGFGSNQPQHF. The DNA of the CDR3 is TGTGCCAGTAGTAGTCCTGGCTTCGGGAGCAATCAGCCCCAGCATTTT.

The chain uses TRBV29-1 and TRBJ2-7; 9 bases align to TRBD2. V shed 3 bases, J shed 5 bases, and the junction held 8 bases outside the gene matches. The CDR3 is 14 amino acids. Germline values: CDR1 SQVTM, CDR2 ANQGSEA. DNA for the CDR3: TGCAGCGTTGATCTGTCTAGCGGGAAAAACGAGCAGTACTTC. It is translated as CSVDLSSGKNEQYF.

This clone was found a few times. This chain joins TRBV5-1 and TRBJ2-7; D is perhaps TRBD2 (5 bases). V lost 4 bases, J lost 3 bases, and 14 bases lay in between. This CDR3 is built from 14 residues. Germline V CDR1 and CDR2: SGHRS, YFSETQ. CDR3 DNA sequence: TGCGCCAGCAGCCGGCCCGGGAACCTCTACGAGCAGTACTTC. Translation: CASSRPGNLYEQYF.

The chain has TRBV14 and TRBJ1-2; no firm D call. Trimming shortened V by 1 base and J by 2 bases, and 11 bases separated the two germline ends. The V gene's germline CDR1 is SGHDN and CDR2 FVKESK. The CDR3 covers 15 residues. DNA for the CDR3: TGTGCCAGCAGCCAAGGGCTCCTTAGCAACTATGGCTACACCTTC. It specifies CASSQGLLSNYGYTF.

This sequence joins TRBV20-1 and TRBJ2-3; possible D gene TRBD2, 6 bases. The germline CDR1 and CDR2 sequences are DFQATT and SNEGSKA (reference sequence). The germline V and J ends were trimmed by 3 bases and 3 bases, with 19 bases remaining between them. This CDR3 has 16 amino acids. CDR3 protein: CSASSPRLGSTDTQYF. DNA for the CDR3: TGCAGTGCTAGTTCTCCCAGACTCGGGAGTACAGATACGCAGTATTTT.

On this clone: The junction and the germline gene differ at one end; a read error may be behind it. The chain uses TRBV7-3 and TRBJ1-1; TRBD1 aligns across 7 bases. CDR3 size: 16 residues. CDR1 is SGHTA, CDR2 FQGTGA, per germline. CDR3 nucleotides: TGTGCCAGCAGTTTAACCGCGGGACAGACGAACACTGAAGCTTTCTTT. This encodes CASSLTAGQTNTEAFF.

This clone occurred a few times. The chain recombines TRBV28 with TRBJ1-2; a possible D gene is TRBD1 (5 bases). V lost 6 bases and J 6 bases, leaving 14 bases between the germline ends. Germline V gene data show CDR1 as MDHEN and CDR2 as SYDVKM. This CDR3 spans 13 amino acids. The CDR3 sequence is CASSPSRGNGYTF. CDR3 nucleotides: TGTGCCAGCAGCCCCTCCCGGGGGAATGGCTACACCTTC.

This chain uses TRBV6-5 with TRBJ1-1, with 8 nucleotides matching TRBD1. The CDR3 totals 16 residues. Trimming removed 2 bases from V and 4 bases from J; junction bases left unmatched: 9. The germline CDR1 and CDR2 sequences are MNHEY and SVGAGI. The CDR3 DNA reads TGTGCCAGCAGTTACCCATGGACAGGGCCGGGCACTGAAGCTTTCTTT. It is translated as CASSYPWTGPGTEAFF.

The rearrangement links TRBV4-1 to TRBJ1-6, with TRBD1 as a possible D gene (5 bases). V gave up 1 base and J gave up 7 bases, with 11 bases separating them. CDR3 size: 15 residues. Per the germline V gene, CDR1 is MGHRA and CDR2 is YSYEKL. The CDR3 DNA sequence: TGCGCCAGCAGCCAAGTTCAGGGATTCAATTCACCCCTCCACTTT. This codes for CASSQVQGFNSPLHF.

The chain combines TRBV10-1 with TRBJ2-1; 7 bases are shared with TRBD2. Trimming removed 2 bases from V and 4 bases from J; junction bases left unmatched: 5. Germline CDR1 is WNHNN and CDR2 is SYGVQD (reference sequence). The CDR3 runs 15 residues. The CDR3 DNA reads as TGCGCCAGCAGTGAGGACGGGAGGCGGTACAATGAGCAGTTCTTC. Translated: CASSEDGRRYNEQFF.

The chain carries TRBV5-1 and TRBJ2-7; 12 bases agree with TRBD1. The CDR3 extends over 16 amino acids. The trim removed 3 bases at V and 5 bases at J, leaving 9 bases unmatched. Germline assignment: CDR1 SGHRS and CDR2 YFSETQ. The chain's CDR3 is CASSYQPGQGADEQYF. CDR3 nucleotides: TGCGCCAGCAGCTATCAACCGGGACAGGGGGCGGACGAGCAGTACTTC.

The chain couples TRBV11-2 to TRBJ2-7; maybe TRBD1 (6 bases). The CDR3 runs 15 residues. Trimming cost V 1 base and J 3 bases, with 13 bases left between them. Germline CDR1 and CDR2: SGHAT and FQNNGV. CDR3 DNA: TGTGCCAGCAGCTTAGTCCAACAGGGACGCTACGAGCAGTACTTC. Translated: CASSLVQQGRYEQYF.

The rearrangement joins TRBV7-2 to TRBJ2-2, with D perhaps matching TRBD2 (5 bases). V shed 5 bases and J shed 5 bases, with 18 bases lying between them. The germline V gene has CDR1 SGHTA and CDR2 FQGNSA. The CDR3 contains 16 residues. DNA for the CDR3: TGTGCCAGCAGCCGTACTTGGACGGGGAATACCGGGGAGCTGTTTTTT. Translated: CASSRTWTGNTGELFF.

This clone was picked up a small number of times. This chain connects TRBV28 to TRBJ2-3; unclear D gene. CDR1 is MDHEN, CDR2 SYDVKM, per germline. This CDR3 comprises 13 residues. The V end lost 3 bases, the J end lost 2 bases, and 6 bases lay between the germline ends. The CDR3 reads CASSFPDTDTQYF. CDR3 bases: TGTGCCAGCAGTTTTCCAGACACAGATACGCAGTATTTT.